The 30 T cell receptor beta chains reported below all come from one sample, sequenced in a study of beta chain features in type 1 diabetes (dated by TCRdb to 2016 to 2019). Library method: the immunoSEQ multiplex PCR assay. All of the isolated RNA was reverse transcribed with the High Capacity cDNA Reverse Transcription Kit, so expressed TCRB transcripts were sequenced. TCRdb retrieved this table from immuneACCESS and kept in-frame rearrangements only. Not all clones are present; in checked studies, unresolved V genes account for under half, and no reason is known for the remainder. This sample comprises roughly 150,000 clones, 7.5% to 10% of them detected only once. Of the sample, 2.3% is held by the ten largest clones. The sequencing input was central memory CD4+ T cells from blood. All receptors derive from a woman aged 18-29 years in good health.

The chain joins TRBV7-2 to TRBJ2-5, with 8 positions matching TRBD2. There are 14 residues in the CDR3. Germline V gene data show CDR1 as SGHTA and CDR2 as FQGNSA. V gave up 1 base and J gave up 3 bases; unmatched junction bases: 1. As DNA, the CDR3 is TGTGCCAGCAGCTTAGGAGCGGGGGAAGAGACCCAGTACTTC. It yields the protein CASSLGAGEETQYF.

This chain links TRBV21-1 with TRBJ2-5; no check of the table's D call, TRBD2, against the DNA was made. TRBV21-1 is a listed pseudogene. This CDR3 has 13 residues. In nucleotides, the CDR3 is TGTGCCAGCAGTTTATTGCGCTGGGAGACCCAGTACTTC. As protein: CASSLLRWETQYF.

This chain uses TRBV6-5 with TRBJ2-3; a weak D match, TRBD2 (5 bases). This CDR3 has 13 amino acids. V gave up 6 bases and J gave up 2 bases, with 9 bases separating them. Germline CDR1 and CDR2: MNHEY and SVGAGI. This CDR3 reads CASRKTNTDTQYF. The CDR3 DNA is TGTGCCAGCAGAAAGACTAACACAGATACGCAGTATTTT.

This rearrangement joins TRBV29-1 to TRBJ2-4; tentative D call: TRBD2 (5 bases). Germline-derived CDR1 and CDR2 are SQVTM and ANQGSEA. The CDR3 is 14 amino acids. Trimming took off 6 bases at V and 6 bases at J, with 18 bases between the two ends. CDR3 bases: TGCAGCGTAAGGCCCTTTTTAGAGGGAAACATTCAGTACTTC. Translated: CSVRPFLEGNIQYF.

In its sample, this clone was seen a few times. The rearrangement links TRBV4-3 to TRBJ2-7; TRBD1 aligns across 9 bases. Trimming cost V 4 bases and J 3 bases; bases outside gene matches: 7. From germline, CDR1 is LGHNA and CDR2 YSLEER. This CDR3 region has 15 residues. In DNA, the CDR3 is TGCGCCAGCAGCCTCCTACAGGGGGCTGGCTACGAGCAGTACTTC. Translating it yields CASSLLQGAGYEQYF.

This clone has more than one count but fewer than ten. This chain uses TRBV25-1 with TRBJ1-1; tentative D call: TRBD1 (5 bases). Germline V lookup: CDR1 MGHDK, CDR2 SYGVNS. This CDR3 has 14 residues. With 2 bases removed from V and 7 bases from J, the gap between germline ends came to 14 bases. CDR3 sequence reads: CASSEPGPLNEAFF. CDR3 bases: TGTGCCAGCAGTGAACCAGGGCCTCTCAATGAAGCTTTCTTT.

Note on this clone: The same CDR3 arises from other DNA sequences in this sample as well. The chain employs TRBV5-1 and TRBJ2-3; maybe TRBD2 (6 bases). V shed 4 bases and J shed 1 base, with 10 bases lying between them. Germline V lookup: CDR1 SGHRS, CDR2 YFSETQ. The CDR3 runs 14 residues. For the CDR3, the DNA is TGCGCCAGCAGCCTGGGACTGGGCACAGATACGCAGTATTTT. Protein product: CASSLGLGTDTQYF. Drawing the rest from reference TRBV5-1 and TRBJ2-3, the complete variable domain is KAGVTQTPRYLIKTRGQQVTLSCSPISGHRSVSWYQQTPGQGLQFLFEYFSETQRNKGNFPGRFSGRQFSNSRSEMNVSTLELGDSALYLCASSLGLGTDTQYFGPGTRLTVL.

The chain employs TRBV5-1 and TRBJ1-2; D not resolved. Germline assignment: CDR1 SGHRS and CDR2 YFSETQ. Trimming took off 4 bases at V and 4 bases at J, with 14 bases between the two ends. This CDR3 region has 14 residues. This chain's CDR3 is CASSPSGISYGYTF. The CDR3 DNA is TGCGCCAGCAGCCCATCCGGGATATCCTATGGCTACACCTTC.

This clone was seen a few times. This chain joins TRBV5-4 and TRBJ2-1; the match to TRBD2 covers 11 bases. Germline V gives CDR1 SGHNT, CDR2 YYREEE (reference sequence). The CDR3 runs 15 residues. The trim removed 2 bases at V and 5 bases at J, leaving 3 bases unmatched. The CDR3 is CASSFPTSGNNEQFF. CDR3 in DNA: TGTGCCAGCAGCTTTCCGACTAGCGGGAACAATGAGCAGTTCTTC.

This clone was seen a handful of times. The genes are TRBV7-2 and TRBJ2-7; tentatively, D is TRBD2 (7 bases). This CDR3 comprises 15 residues. Germline V gives CDR1 SGHTA, CDR2 FQGNSA. V was pared by 3 bases and J by 4 bases, with 16 bases between. DNA of the CDR3: TGTGCCAGCAGCTTGGGGGCGGGGGACATATACGAGCAGTACTTC. This gives the protein CASSLGAGDIYEQYF.

This clone showed up just a few times. CDR3 sequence: CASSLAGAVSGANVLTF. In DNA form, the CDR3 reads TGCGCCAGCAGCCTAGCGGGGGCCGTCTCTGGGGCCAACGTCCTGACTTTC. The gene calls are TRBV4-3 and TRBJ2-6, with 9 bases matching TRBD2. Trimming removed 4 bases from V and 0 bases from J; junction bases left unmatched: 4. This CDR3 region has 17 residues. CDR1 and CDR2 (germline): LGHNA, YSLEER.

The sample holds many counts of this clone. The chain is built from TRBV19 and TRBJ2-1, with D tentatively TRBD2 (7 bases). V dropped 7 bases and J dropped 3 bases, with 13 bases sitting between them. The CDR3 consists of 14 residues. Germline V gives CDR1 LNHDA, CDR2 SQIVND (reference sequence). CDR3: CASNEGGIYNEQFF. The DNA for the CDR3 is TGTGCCAGTAACGAGGGGGGGATCTACAATGAGCAGTTCTTC.

This clone was observed a few times. The chain joins TRBV7-6 to TRBJ1-2, with D possibly matching TRBD1 (5 bases). Trimming took 0 bases from V and 7 from J, leaving 12 bases between them. This CDR3 spans 14 amino acids. Germline V lookup: CDR1 SGHVS, CDR2 FNYEAQ. The CDR3 spells CASSLAGAQGGYTF. CDR3 in DNA: TGTGCCAGCAGCTTAGCTGGGGCCCAAGGTGGCTACACCTTC. The full variable domain, completed using reference TRBV7-6 and TRBJ1-2, is GAGVSQSPRYKVTKRGQDVALRCDPISGHVSLYWYRQALGQGPEFLTYFNYEAQQDKSGLPNDRFSAERPEGSISTLTIQRTEQRDSAMYRCASSLAGAQGGYTFGSGTRLTVV.

The V call is TRBV7-2, the J call TRBJ2-7; 8 bases map to TRBD2. CDR3 size: 15 residues. In germline, CDR1 is SGHTA, CDR2 FQGNSA. Trimming cost V 1 base and J 4 bases; bases outside gene matches: 6. Here the CDR3 reads CASSLDGTSSYEQYF. For the CDR3, the DNA is TGTGCCAGCAGCTTAGATGGGACTAGTTCGTACGAGCAGTACTTC.

Only a few counts were recorded for this clone. The rearrangement joins TRBV7-2 to TRBJ2-5; TRBD2 matches 8 bases. Looked up from germline, CDR1 is SGHTA and CDR2 is FQGNSA. V shed 5 bases, J shed 4 bases, and the junction held 15 bases outside the gene matches. CDR3 length: 17 amino acids. The CDR3 loop reads CASSPLLWREDSETQYF. The CDR3 DNA follows: TGTGCCAGCAGCCCTCTCCTCTGGCGGGAGGATTCAGAGACCCAGTACTTC. The full variable domain, with the rest looked up from reference TRBV7-2 and TRBJ2-5, is GAGVSQSPSNKVTEKGKDVELRCDPISGHTALYWYRQSLGQGLEFLIYFQGNSAPDKSGLPSDRFSAERTGGSVSTLTIQRTQQEDSAVYLCASSPLLWREDSETQYFGPGTRLLVL.

This clone was observed a handful of times. The chain couples TRBV11-2 to TRBJ2-3; unclear D gene. The CDR3 runs 15 residues. Germline CDR1 is SGHAT and CDR2 is FQNNGV. Trimming removed 0 bases from V and 2 bases from J, with 9 bases in between. The CDR3 protein is CASSLDPGYTDTQYF. The DNA for the CDR3 is TGTGCCAGCAGCTTAGATCCAGGCTACACAGATACGCAGTATTTT.

This chain joins TRBV5-6 and TRBJ2-3; TRBD1 matches at 9 bases. CDR3 length: 15 amino acids. V lost 7 bases to trimming and J lost 2 bases; unmatched junction nucleotides: 8. Germline V gives CDR1 SGHDT, CDR2 YYEEEE. In DNA form, the CDR3 reads TGTGCCAGCGGACCCGGGACAGGGCTCACAGATACGCAGTATTTT. Protein: CASGPGTGLTDTQYF.

The J gene is TRBJ1-1, the V gene TRBV4-2; D is possibly TRBD1 (5 bases). From germline, CDR1 is LGHNA and CDR2 YNFKEQ. The CDR3 contains 16 residues. Trimming removed 4 bases from V and 1 base from J, with 16 bases in between. The CDR3 loop is CASSPQGTDGNTEAFF. Written as DNA, the CDR3 is TGTGCCAGCAGCCCTCAGGGAACGGATGGGAACACTGAAGCTTTCTTT.

This clone was counted between two and nine times. The V call is TRBV15, the J call TRBJ1-4; 11 bases are shared with TRBD1. J lost 8 bases, V lost 8 bases, and 7 bases had no gene match. CDR1 and CDR2 from the germline V gene are LNHNV and YYDKDF (reference sequence). The CDR3 consists of 14 residues. The CDR3 spells CATESGTGGEKLFF. In nucleotides, the CDR3 is TGTGCCACCGAGAGCGGGACAGGGGGGGAAAAACTGTTTTTT. Together with reference TRBV15 and TRBJ1-4, the CDR3 gives the full variable domain: DAMVIQNPRYQVTQFGKPVTLSCSQTLNHNVMYWYQQKSSQAPKLLFHYYDKDFNNEADTPDNFQSRRPNTSFCFLDIRSPGLGDTAMYLCATESGTGGEKLFFGSGTQLSVL.

This chain connects TRBV11-2 to TRBJ2-7; 8 bases are shared with TRBD1. This CDR3 spans 15 amino acids. With 5 bases clipped from V and 1 base from J, the junction kept 7 bases outside the gene matches. CDR1 and CDR2 from the germline V gene are SGHAT and FQNNGV. The CDR3 is CASSLTGTGSYEQYF. The CDR3, as DNA: TGTGCCAGCAGCCTCACCGGGACAGGTTCCTACGAGCAGTACTTC.

This clone was detected many times. V usage is TRBV25-1 and J usage is TRBJ1-2, with 12 bases that match TRBD1. CDR3 length equals 15 residues. Germline assignment: CDR1 MGHDK and CDR2 SYGVNS. The ends lost 6 bases at V and 8 bases at J; junction bases unmatched: 10. This CDR3 is CASSLQGTGGRGYTF. The CDR3 region has the DNA TGTGCCAGCAGCCTGCAAGGGACAGGGGGCAGGGGCTACACCTTC.

The chain joins TRBV2 to TRBJ2-5, with 8 nucleotides matching TRBD2. Trimming removed 4 bases from V and 4 bases from J; junction bases left unmatched: 11. The CDR3 consists of 16 residues. Per the germline V gene, CDR1 is SNHLY and CDR2 is FYNNEI. CDR3 residues: CASSVMAGGPAETQYF. The CDR3 coding sequence is TGTGCCAGCAGTGTGATGGCGGGGGGCCCCGCAGAGACCCAGTACTTC.

This clone was recorded a few times. The CDR3 protein is CATGGKPDTQYF. CDR3 DNA: TGTGCCACCGGGGGGAAGCCAGATACGCAGTATTTT. The chain combines TRBV18 with TRBJ2-3, with 7 nucleotides matching TRBD2. The trim removed 10 bases at V and 4 bases at J, leaving 5 bases unmatched. The length of the CDR3 is 12 residues. CDR1 is KGHSH and CDR2 is LQKENI in the germline V gene. Filled out from reference TRBV18 and TRBJ2-3, the complete variable domain reads NAGVMQNPRHLVRRRGQEARLRCSPMKGHSHVYWYRQLPEEGLKFMVYLQKENIIDESGMPKERFSAEFPKEGPSILRIQQVVRGDSAAYFCATGGKPDTQYFGPGTRLTVL.

This clone was recorded a few times. This chain's CDR3 is CASSLGLAVVDTQYF. The CDR3 bases are TGCGCCAGCAGCTTGGGGCTAGCGGTGGTAGATACGCAGTATTTT. The chain combines TRBV5-1 with TRBJ2-3; TRBD2 aligns across 7 bases. Germline CDR1 is SGHRS and CDR2 is YFSETQ. This CDR3 region has 15 residues. V shed 0 bases, J shed 5 bases, and the junction held 6 bases outside the gene matches.

This clone was counted a few times. The chain uses TRBV18 and TRBJ2-1, with 10 bases aligning to TRBD2. Germline CDR1 KGHSH, CDR2 LQKENI. V trimming: 3 bases; J trimming: 6 bases; junction bases outside the gene matches: 8. CDR3 length: 16 amino acids. Here the CDR3 DNA reads TGTGCCAGCTCACCCAACGGACTAGCGGCCAGCAATGAGCAGTTCTTC. Amino acids: CASSPNGLAASNEQFF.

A word on this clone: Other DNA sequences within the sample encode an identical CDR3. The chain uses TRBV18 and TRBJ1-5, with 8 nucleotides matching TRBD1. CDR1 is KGHSH, CDR2 LQKENI, per germline. The ends lost 2 bases at V and 1 base at J; junction bases unmatched: 4. This CDR3 is built from 16 residues. CDR3 DNA: TGTGCCAGCTCACCAGGACAGGGAGGAAGCAATCAGCCCCAGCATTTT. This encodes CASSPGQGGSNQPQHF.

This clone was observed a few times. This sequence joins TRBV6-6 and TRBJ1-2; 8 positions match TRBD1. Germline V gene sequence: CDR1 MNHNY, CDR2 SVGAGI (reference sequence). The V gene end was trimmed by 2 bases and the J gene end by 2 bases; junction bases not matched to a gene: 4. CDR3 length equals 15 residues. CDR3 nucleotides: TGTGCCAGCAGTTACGGGACAGGACCGAACTATGGCTACACCTTC. As protein: CASSYGTGPNYGYTF.

The rearrangement joins TRBV9 to TRBJ2-2, with 9 bases aligning to TRBD2. In germline, CDR1 is SGDLS, CDR2 YYNGEE. The CDR3 spans 15 residues. After removal of 0 bases from V and 5 bases from J, the junction contained 2 bases not matched to a gene. CDR3 sequence reads: CASSVETSGTGELFF. The CDR3 coding sequence is TGTGCCAGCAGCGTAGAAACTAGCGGGACCGGGGAGCTGTTTTTT.

The chain employs TRBV11-2 and TRBJ2-1, with 7 bases that match TRBD2. Germline CDR1 SGHAT, CDR2 FQNNGV. After removal of 5 bases from V and 9 bases from J, the junction contained 7 bases not matched to a gene. This CDR3 is 13 amino acids long. CDR3: CASSEQGGGEQFF. For the CDR3, the DNA is TGTGCCAGCAGCGAGCAGGGCGGGGGTGAGCAGTTCTTC.

This clone was detected a few times. This rearrangement joins TRBV18 to TRBJ2-7; no reliable D call. The germline CDR1 and CDR2 sequences are KGHSH and LQKENI. Trimming stripped 2 bases from V and 2 bases from J, with 7 bases between. There are 13 residues in the CDR3. The CDR3, as DNA: TGTGCCAGCTCACCAACAGCCGCCTACGAGCAGTACTTC. It is translated as CASSPTAAYEQYF.